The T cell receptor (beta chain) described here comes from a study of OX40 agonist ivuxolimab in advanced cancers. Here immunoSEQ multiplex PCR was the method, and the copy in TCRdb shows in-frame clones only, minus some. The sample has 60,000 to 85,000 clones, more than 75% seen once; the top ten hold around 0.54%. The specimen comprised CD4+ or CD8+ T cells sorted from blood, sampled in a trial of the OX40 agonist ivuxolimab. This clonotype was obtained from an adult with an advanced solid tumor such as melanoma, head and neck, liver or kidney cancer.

CDR3 nucleotide sequence: TGTGCCAGCAGTGGGGCCTTAGGGGGGACTGAAGCTTTCTTT. This gives the protein CASSGALGGTEAFF. This rearrangement joins TRBV2 to TRBJ1-1; a weak D match, TRBD1 (6 bases). Germline-derived CDR1 and CDR2 are SNHLY and FYNNEI. The ends were cut back, 4 bases at V and 5 bases at J, with 14 bases in the middle. The CDR3 runs to 14 residues. Looking up the rest from reference TRBV2 and TRBJ1-1 gives the full variable domain: EPEVTQTPSHQVTQMGQEVILRCVPISNHLYFYWYRQILGQKVEFLVSFYNNEISEKSEIFDDQFSVERPDGSNFTLKIRSTKLEDSAMYFCASSGALGGTEAFFGQGTRLTVV.